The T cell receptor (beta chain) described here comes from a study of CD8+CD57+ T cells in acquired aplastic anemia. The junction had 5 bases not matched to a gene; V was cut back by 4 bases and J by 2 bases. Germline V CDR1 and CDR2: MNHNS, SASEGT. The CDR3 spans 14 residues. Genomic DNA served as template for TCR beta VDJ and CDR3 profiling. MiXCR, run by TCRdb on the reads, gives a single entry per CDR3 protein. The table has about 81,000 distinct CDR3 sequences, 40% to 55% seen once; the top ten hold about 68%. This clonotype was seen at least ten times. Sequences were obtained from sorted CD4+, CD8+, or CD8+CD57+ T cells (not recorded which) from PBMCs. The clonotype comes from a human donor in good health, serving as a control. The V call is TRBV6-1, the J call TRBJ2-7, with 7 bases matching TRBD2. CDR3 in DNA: TGTGCCAGCAGTGTGCGGACTAGTCCCTACGAGCAGTACTTC. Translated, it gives CASSVRTSPYEQYF.